This entry lists 25 T cell receptor beta chains sequenced from one sample in a study of beta chain features in type 1 diabetes. The entirety of the isolated RNA underwent reverse transcription, so expressed TCRB transcripts were sequenced. Profiled with immunoSEQ multiplex PCR; TCRdb holds only in-frame clones, not every one. Among 250,000 or so clones listed, roughly 70% were seen once. The sample consisted of naive CD4+ T cells from blood. These receptors were collected from a man between 25 and 39 years old in good health.

The chain couples TRBV29-1 to TRBJ2-7; 10 bases fit TRBD2. This CDR3 contains 15 residues. The germline V gene has CDR1 SQVTM and CDR2 ANQGSEA. The V and J ends lost 6 bases and 2 bases, in that order; junction bases with no gene match: 10. The CDR3 DNA follows: TGCAGCGTGGGAAGCGGGACTAGCGTCACCTACGAGCAGTACTTC. Amino acid sequence: CSVGSGTSVTYEQYF.

This chain uses TRBV2 with TRBJ2-1, with D possibly matching TRBD1 (6 bases). CDR3 length equals 15 residues. Germline CDR1 is SNHLY and CDR2 is FYNNEI. Trimming cost V 2 bases and J 5 bases, with 13 bases left between them. CDR3: CASSEFGRGNNEQFF. The DNA for the CDR3 is TGTGCCAGCAGTGAATTCGGCAGGGGAAACAATGAGCAGTTCTTC.

V gene TRBV4-3 combines with J gene TRBJ1-5, with 9 bases aligning to TRBD1. Germline loops: CDR1 LGHNA, CDR2 YSLEER. This CDR3 spans 15 amino acids. The J segment lost 4 bases and the V segment lost 1 base, leaving 2 bases of the junction unmatched. DNA for the CDR3: TGCGCCAGCAGCCAAGGGACAGGGGTAAATCAGCCCCAGCATTTT. It encodes CASSQGTGVNQPQHF.

This clone was recorded a few times. The CDR3 region has the DNA TGTGCCAGCAGTCCCGGGACAGGGGGCACTGAAGCTTTCTTT. Its translation: CASSPGTGGTEAFF. The chain employs TRBV25-1 and TRBJ1-1, with 11 positions matching TRBD1. This CDR3 contains 14 residues. With V trimmed by 5 bases and J by 4 bases, 3 bases remained unmatched. Per germline, CDR1 MGHDK and CDR2 SYGVNS.

V and J are TRBV9 and TRBJ2-7; 8 nucleotides align to TRBD1. The junction had 5 bases not matched to a gene; V was cut back by 3 bases and J by 0 bases. The CDR3 is 15 amino acids. The germline gives CDR1 SGDLS, CDR2 YYNGEE. The CDR3 loop reads CASSAQGQGSYEQYF. CDR3 DNA: TGTGCCAGCAGCGCCCAAGGACAGGGCTCCTACGAGCAGTACTTC.

The chain links TRBV30 to TRBJ2-7; 7 bases fit TRBD1. The trim removed 2 bases at V and 11 bases at J, leaving 6 bases unmatched. This CDR3 spans 11 amino acids. Looked up from germline, CDR1 is GTSNPN and CDR2 is SVGIG (reference sequence). The CDR3 DNA is TGTGCCTGGAGTACGGGACAGCGAGAGTACTTC. This codes for CAWSTGQREYF.

The chain links TRBV9 to TRBJ2-7; D is possibly TRBD1 (6 bases). The ends were cut back, 0 bases at V and 6 bases at J, with 10 bases in the middle. CDR3 length: 13 amino acids. CDR1 is SGDLS and CDR2 is YYNGEE in the germline V gene. The CDR3, as DNA: TGTGCCAGCAGCGTAGCGCAGGGGCGCGAGCAGTACTTC. It codes for CASSVAQGREQYF.

This clone was seen only once. The chain combines TRBV5-6 with TRBJ2-7; D is undetermined. Germline V gene sequence: CDR1 SGHDT, CDR2 YYEEEE. The CDR3 runs to 11 residues. Trimming removed 4 bases at V and 6 bases at J, with 8 bases between. As DNA, the CDR3 is TGTGCCAGCAGCCGGGTGGGCGAGCAGTACTTC. Translation: CASSRVGEQYF.

The genes are TRBV7-9 and TRBJ2-7; no clear D gene. Germline CDR1 reads SEHNR; CDR2 reads FQNEAQ (reference sequence). The CDR3 consists of 12 residues. V was cut by 5 bases and J by 6 bases, with 11 bases left in between. CDR3 residues: CASSPQDSEQYF. The CDR3 region has the DNA TGTGCCAGCAGCCCGCAGGATAGCGAGCAGTACTTC.

This sequence joins TRBV30 and TRBJ2-3; possible D gene TRBD2, 6 bases. Germline-derived CDR1 and CDR2 are GTSNPN and SVGIG (reference sequence). This CDR3 has 12 amino acids. V dropped 0 bases and J dropped 8 bases, with 9 bases sitting between them. The CDR3 sequence: CAWSVHGGTQYF. The CDR3 DNA reads as TGTGCCTGGAGTGTACACGGGGGTACGCAGTATTTT.

This clone was seen just once. V and J are TRBV10-3 and TRBJ2-3; D ambiguous. Germline V lookup: CDR1 ENHRY, CDR2 SYGVKD. The CDR3 sequence is 13 residues long. V was trimmed by 8 bases and J by 4 bases, leaving 13 bases between them. The DNA for the CDR3 is TGTGCCATCGGTTACCAGAAGGCAGATACGCAGTATTTT. It encodes CAIGYQKADTQYF.

The V call is TRBV10-3, the J call TRBJ2-1; no firm D call. This CDR3 has 12 amino acids. CDR1 and CDR2 (germline): ENHRY, SYGVKD. Between the trimmed V and J ends, which lost 6 bases and 8 bases, there was a span of 11 bases. The CDR3 is CAIRSLRDEQFF. CDR3 bases: TGTGCCATCAGGAGTCTTCGGGATGAGCAGTTCTTC.

J is TRBJ2-6 and V is TRBV5-1; D not resolved. Trimming shortened V by 6 bases and J by 0 bases, and 7 bases separated the two germline ends. The CDR3 spans 14 residues. Germline values: CDR1 SGHRS, CDR2 YFSETQ. The CDR3: CASNYDSGANVLTF. CDR3 coding DNA: TGCGCCAGCAACTATGACTCTGGGGCCAACGTCCTGACTTTC.

The chain joins TRBV30 to TRBJ1-1; D is ambiguous. This CDR3 spans 11 amino acids. With 7 bases removed from V and 0 bases from J, the gap between germline ends came to 6 bases. The germline V gene has CDR1 GTSNPN and CDR2 SVGIG (reference sequence). The CDR3 is CASRVNTEAFF. The CDR3 DNA reads as TGTGCCTCCAGAGTGAACACTGAAGCTTTCTTT. The full variable domain, with the rest looked up from reference TRBV30 and TRBJ1-1, is SQTIHQWPATLVQPVGSPLSLECTVEGTSNPNLYWYRQAAGRGLQLLFYSVGIGQISSEVPQNLSASRPQDRQFILSSKKLLLSDSGFYLCASRVNTEAFFGQGTRLTVV.

This clone was counted between two and nine times. Other DNA sequences in the sample encode the same CDR3. The gene calls are TRBV20-1 and TRBJ2-1; D tentatively reads TRBD1 or TRBD2 (5 bases each). The V gene's germline CDR1 is DFQATT and CDR2 SNEGSKA (reference sequence). This CDR3 comprises 11 residues. V was cut by 5 bases and J by 10 bases, with 12 bases left in between. This chain's CDR3 is CSASTGREQFF. CDR3 nucleotides: TGCAGTGCTTCAACGGGGCGCGAGCAGTTCTTC.

This chain links TRBV5-1 with TRBJ2-7; no reliable D call. Germline-derived CDR1 and CDR2 are SGHRS and YFSETQ. The CDR3 totals 14 residues. Trimming cost V 1 base and J 0 bases, with 8 bases left between them. This CDR3 reads CASSLFSSSYEQYF. DNA for the CDR3: TGCGCCAGCAGCTTGTTTTCCAGCTCCTACGAGCAGTACTTC.

The chain couples TRBV5-4 to TRBJ2-3, with TRBD2 identical over 8 bases. This CDR3 comprises 15 residues. J gave up 4 bases and V 0 bases, and 4 bases lay outside the gene matches. Germline loops: CDR1 SGHNT, CDR2 YYREEE (reference sequence). The DNA for the CDR3 is TGTGCCAGCAGCTTGGCCAGCGGGAGTGCAGATACGCAGTATTTT. It yields the protein CASSLASGSADTQYF.

In nucleotides, the CDR3 is TGTGCCTGGAGTCCTATCACAGGGGTCCAAGAGACCCAGTACTTC. It specifies CAWSPITGVQETQYF. The J gene is TRBJ2-5, the V gene TRBV30, with TRBD1 matching over 7 bases. Germline assignment: CDR1 GTSNPN and CDR2 SVGIG (reference sequence). The V segment lost 2 bases and the J segment 1 base; nucleotides outside the gene matches: 7. The CDR3 spans 15 residues.

The V gene is TRBV9, the J gene TRBJ2-7, with D possibly being TRBD2 (5 bases). Germline lookup yields CDR1 SGDLS and CDR2 YYNGEE. V dropped 1 base and J dropped 4 bases, with 15 bases sitting between them. The CDR3 length is 15 residues. This CDR3 reads CASSVSEGRTYEQYF. The DNA of the CDR3 is TGTGCCAGCAGCGTAAGTGAGGGCAGGACTTACGAGCAGTACTTC.

This chain connects TRBV5-1 to TRBJ2-5, with D possibly matching TRBD1 (6 bases). With 3 bases removed from V and 2 bases from J, the gap between germline ends came to 20 bases. This CDR3 contains 17 residues. The germline gives CDR1 SGHRS, CDR2 YFSETQ. The CDR3 coding sequence is TGCGCCAGCAGCTCCAACGACTTGGGGGCAGAGCAAGAGACCCAGTACTTC. It specifies CASSSNDLGAEQETQYF.

The chain is built from TRBV29-1 and TRBJ2-3; D is tentatively TRBD1 or TRBD2 (5 bases each). V dropped 7 bases and J dropped 4 bases, with 9 bases sitting between them. Germline V gene data show CDR1 as SQVTM and CDR2 as ANQGSEA. There are 11 residues in the CDR3. CDR3 nucleotide sequence: TGCAGCGCCGGGGCGGCAGATACGCAGTATTTT. This translates into CSAGAADTQYF.

The sample holds one count of this clone. This chain's CDR3 is CASSQGQGTDTQYF. The CDR3 DNA reads as TGCGCCAGCAGCCAGGGACAGGGCACAGATACGCAGTATTTT. The V and J genes are TRBV10-1 and TRBJ2-3; TRBD1 matches at 8 bases. V dropped 6 bases and J dropped 1; count of bases not matched to a gene: 3. The CDR3 totals 14 residues. Germline V CDR1 and CDR2: WNHNN, SYGVQD (reference sequence).

The chain joins TRBV2 to TRBJ2-3, with D possibly being TRBD2 (6 bases). The CDR3 is made up of 13 amino acids. V lost 4 bases to trimming and J lost 3 bases, with 8 bases between them. CDR1 SNHLY and CDR2 FYNNEI come from the germline V gene. The CDR3 is CASSGGVTDTQYF. The CDR3 DNA sequence: TGTGCCAGCAGTGGCGGGGTAACAGATACGCAGTATTTT. Together with reference TRBV2 and TRBJ2-3, the CDR3 gives the full variable domain: EPEVTQTPSHQVTQMGQEVILRCVPISNHLYFYWYRQILGQKVEFLVSFYNNEISEKSEIFDDQFSVERPDGSNFTLKIRSTKLEDSAMYFCASSGGVTDTQYFGPGTRLTVL.

The chain carries TRBV5-1 and TRBJ2-7; 7 bases align to TRBD2. Losses at the gene ends were 0 bases for V and 5 bases for J; bases not matched to a gene: 8. This CDR3 has 15 residues. CDR1 is SGHRS, CDR2 YFSETQ, per germline. The CDR3 coding sequence is TGCGCCAGCAGCTTGGACGGAGCGGGAACCGACGAGCAGTACTTC. Translated: CASSLDGAGTDEQYF.

The V call is TRBV30, the J call TRBJ2-1; possibly TRBD2 for D (5 bases). Trimming cost V 4 bases and J 10 bases, with 17 bases left between them. Germline-derived CDR1 and CDR2 are GTSNPN and SVGIG (reference sequence). CDR3 length equals 13 residues. CDR3 in DNA: TGTGCCTGGACTTGGCGAGCAAGAGGGGAGCAGTTCTTC. Its translation: CAWTWRARGEQFF. Supplemented by reference TRBV30 and TRBJ2-1, the full variable domain reads SQTIHQWPATLVQPVGSPLSLECTVEGTSNPNLYWYRQAAGRGLQLLFYSVGIGQISSEVPQNLSASRPQDRQFILSSKKLLLSDSGFYLCAWTWRARGEQFFGPGTRLTVL.